What follows is one TCR beta chain and its context. V shed 6 bases and J 0 bases; nucleotides not matched to a gene: 9. Per germline, CDR1 LNHDA and CDR2 SQIVND (reference sequence). The CDR3 has 16 residues. This sample was taken from a study of blood T cell repertoires in COVID-19. Background on the study: Sources were T cells, B-cell-depleted T cells, or PBMCs; the material itself was cDNA or gDNA.

As originally analysed: Researchers report that nucleated cell counts were estimated from reference gene primer amplification. The method was immunoSEQ multiplex PCR; TCRdb's version includes in-frame clones alone and lacks a portion of them. From that table come the V and J calls and clone size; the DNA was used to work out D and trimming. This table has some 230,000 clones, about 85% appearing once. The sequence derives from a woman aged 60 to 75 who had recovered from COVID-19. What was sequenced was peripheral blood. The chain employs TRBV19 and TRBJ2-3, with 7 bases identical to TRBD2. CDR3 in amino acids: CASSLGLTKSTDTQYF. In nucleotides, the CDR3 is TGTGCCAGTAGCCTGGGACTAACTAAGAGCACAGATACGCAGTATTTT. The complete variable domain, with remaining parts taken from reference TRBV19 and TRBJ2-3, reads DGGITQSPKYLFRKEGQNVTLSCEQNLNHDAMYWYRQDPGQGLRLIYYSQIVNDFQKGDIAEGYSVSREKKESFPLTVTSAQKNPTAFYLCASSLGLTKSTDTQYFGPGTRLTVL.